These 21 T cell receptor beta chains were all obtained from the same sample, sequenced in a study of CD8+ T cells in alopecia areata. RNA extraction and reverse transcription yielded cDNA as sequencing template. Profiling relied on immunoSEQ multiplex PCR, and the TCRdb table lists in-frame clones only, not all of them. The sample carries over 85,000 clones, more than 35% recorded once. The sequencing sample was made of CD4+ T cells sorted from blood. These receptors were taken from a human donor with alopecia areata.

This clone has a handful of counts. The chain employs TRBV29-1 and TRBJ2-7, with 9 positions matching TRBD1. V dropped 3 bases and J dropped 2; count of bases not matched to a gene: 5. CDR1 and CDR2 from the germline V gene are SQVTM and ANQGSEA. The CDR3 length is 14 residues. The CDR3 nucleotides read TGCAGCGTTGATCGGGGACAGGGAACCTACGAGCAGTACTTC. It codes for CSVDRGQGTYEQYF.

This clone has a handful of counts. This chain joins TRBV28 and TRBJ2-5; D is unclear. V was pared by 4 bases and J by 5 bases, with 8 bases between. Germline lookup yields CDR1 MDHEN and CDR2 SYDVKM. This CDR3 has 12 residues. This CDR3 is CASSSPPETQYF. The CDR3, as DNA: TGTGCCAGCAGTTCACCCCCGGAGACCCAGTACTTC.

V gene TRBV4-3 combines with J gene TRBJ2-1; D is possibly TRBD1 (6 bases). CDR3 length: 15 amino acids. Per the germline V gene, CDR1 is LGHNA and CDR2 is YSLEER. Trimming left V 2 bases short and J 3 bases short, with 11 bases between. The CDR3 coding sequence is TGCGCCAGCAGCCAAAGCAACAGGGTCTACAATGAGCAGTTCTTC. It specifies CASSQSNRVYNEQFF.

This clone was counted a few times. The J gene is TRBJ1-4, the V gene TRBV7-6; D might be TRBD1 (5 bases). V was pared by 0 bases and J by 2 bases, with 19 bases between. Looked up from germline, CDR1 is SGHVS and CDR2 is FNYEAQ. CDR3 length: 19 amino acids. The CDR3 is CASSLAPPTYRSTNEKLFF. The DNA of the CDR3 is TGTGCCAGCAGCTTAGCCCCGCCAACATACAGGTCTACTAATGAAAAACTGTTTTTT. Looking up the rest from reference TRBV7-6 and TRBJ1-4 gives the full variable domain: GAGVSQSPRYKVTKRGQDVALRCDPISGHVSLYWYRQALGQGPEFLTYFNYEAQQDKSGLPNDRFSAERPEGSISTLTIQRTEQRDSAMYRCASSLAPPTYRSTNEKLFFGSGTQLSVL.

This clone was counted between two and nine times. V and J are TRBV29-1 and TRBJ1-1, with a weak D call TRBD1 (5 bases). The ends were cut back, 3 bases at V and 0 bases at J, with 8 bases in the middle. Germline CDR1 reads SQVTM; CDR2 reads ANQGSEA. The CDR3 length is 13 residues. As DNA, the CDR3 is TGCAGCGTTGATAAGGGGCTGAACACTGAAGCTTTCTTT. Translation gives CSVDKGLNTEAFF.

This clone was recorded a few times. The J gene is TRBJ1-5, the V gene TRBV16; D call uncertain. Germline loops: CDR1 KGHSY, CDR2 FQNENV. The CDR3 covers 18 residues. V was trimmed by 3 bases and J by 1 base, leaving 19 bases between them. The CDR3 sequence is CASSQAGRGRGSNQPQHF. The DNA of the CDR3 is TGTGCCAGCAGCCAGGCCGGACGGGGTAGAGGGAGCAATCAGCCCCAGCATTTT.

On this clone: Other DNA sequences within the sample encode an identical CDR3. The V call is TRBV2, the J call TRBJ2-7; 8 nucleotides match TRBD1. Germline V gene sequence: CDR1 SNHLY, CDR2 FYNNEI. This CDR3 has 14 amino acids. V lost 3 bases, J lost 2 bases, and 3 bases stayed unmatched. The CDR3 protein is CASSELQGAYEQYF. The CDR3 nucleotides read TGTGCCAGCAGTGAGTTACAGGGGGCCTACGAGCAGTACTTC.

The J gene is TRBJ2-3, the V gene TRBV28; D ambiguous. Germline V gene data show CDR1 as MDHEN and CDR2 as SYDVKM. V shed 8 bases and J shed 9 bases, with 9 bases lying between them. CDR3 length: 10 residues. The DNA of the CDR3 is TGTGCCAGCTCAGAGTCGACGCAGTATTTT. This gives the protein CASSESTQYF.

This clone was detected a few times. The chain combines TRBV5-6 with TRBJ2-1, with 9 bases lining up with TRBD2. V lost 4 bases and J lost 6; bases outside the gene matches: 8. Germline CDR1 and CDR2: SGHDT and YYEEEE. The CDR3 length is 15 residues. Here the CDR3 reads CASSPLSGSVNEQFF. The CDR3 region has the DNA TGTGCCAGCAGCCCCCTTAGCGGGAGTGTCAATGAGCAGTTCTTC.

In this sample, this clone turned up once. The V gene is TRBV7-9, the J gene TRBJ2-1, with D unclear. The CDR3 spans 15 residues. CDR1 and CDR2 from the germline V gene are SEHNR and FQNEAQ (reference sequence). The V end was cut by 1 base, the J end by 0 bases, with 7 bases between. CDR3 coding DNA: TGTGCCAGCAGCTTAGGCGCGAGCTCCTACAATGAGCAGTTCTTC. Encoded protein: CASSLGASSYNEQFF.

The chain couples TRBV2 to TRBJ2-7; 8 bases fit TRBD1. After removal of 4 bases from V and 2 bases from J, the junction contained 7 bases not matched to a gene. Germline CDR1 is SNHLY and CDR2 is FYNNEI. This CDR3 contains 15 residues. Here the CDR3 reads CASSAAGTGTYEQYF. DNA for the CDR3: TGTGCCAGCAGTGCCGCCGGGACAGGAACCTACGAGCAGTACTTC.

There are a few counts of this clone. The chain carries TRBV5-1 and TRBJ1-1; no reliable D call. Trimming removed 2 bases from V and 0 bases from J, with 11 bases in between. The CDR3 has 15 residues. Germline CDR1 reads SGHRS; CDR2 reads YFSETQ. CDR3 sequence: CASSFAADMNTEAFF. The CDR3 region has the DNA TGCGCCAGCAGCTTTGCGGCAGATATGAACACTGAAGCTTTCTTT.

This clone is a singleton in its sample. This chain links TRBV20-1 with TRBJ1-1; D is perhaps TRBD1 (5 bases). V was pared by 3 bases and J by 6 bases, with 8 bases between. The CDR3 totals 11 residues. Germline V gene lookup returns CDR1 DFQATT and CDR2 SNEGSKA (reference sequence). The CDR3 bases are TGCAGTGCTAGTGGGGGGTCTGAAGCTTTCTTT. Translated, it gives CSASGGSEAFF.

The V call is TRBV5-1, the J call TRBJ2-5; 8 bases match TRBD2. CDR1 SGHRS and CDR2 YFSETQ come from the germline V gene. With 4 bases clipped from V and 10 bases from J, the junction kept 15 bases outside the gene matches. The CDR3 has 15 amino acids. CDR3 sequence (DNA): TGCGCCAGCAGCCTTCAGCGGGGGTCAAGAGAGGTCCAGTACTTC. Translating it yields CASSLQRGSREVQYF.

This clone showed up just a few times. V is TRBV23-1 and J is TRBJ2-7; D is ambiguous. TRBV23-1 is sorted into the ORF group, with uncertain function. V lost 7 bases and J 6 bases, leaving 10 bases between the germline ends. The CDR3 loop spans 11 amino acids. As DNA, the CDR3 is TGCGCCAGCACTATTATAGGCGAGCAGTACTTC. Amino acids: CASTIIGEQYF.

V usage is TRBV30 and J usage is TRBJ2-5; 7 bases match TRBD2. Germline-derived CDR1 and CDR2 are GTSNPN and SVGIG (reference sequence). The V and J ends lost 3 bases and 2 bases, in that order; junction bases with no gene match: 9. This CDR3 is 15 amino acids long. CDR3 protein: CAWRSPFGGQETQYF. The CDR3 nucleotides read TGTGCCTGGAGATCACCCTTCGGGGGGCAAGAGACCCAGTACTTC.

This clone turned up a few times. The genes are TRBV2 and TRBJ2-7, with D perhaps TRBD1 (5 bases). Germline V gene data show CDR1 as SNHLY and CDR2 as FYNNEI. Trimming left V 5 bases short and J 4 bases short, with 18 bases between. The CDR3 extends over 15 amino acids. This CDR3 reads CASSSDSHPRYEQYF. CDR3 nucleotides: TGTGCCAGCAGTTCCGACAGCCACCCCCGGTACGAGCAGTACTTC.

V is TRBV29-1 and J is TRBJ2-7; 7 positions match TRBD1. Germline V gene data show CDR1 as SQVTM and CDR2 as ANQGSEA. The CDR3 is made up of 14 amino acids. The V gene end was trimmed by 0 bases and the J gene end by 5 bases; junction bases not matched to a gene: 7. The CDR3 coding sequence is TGCAGCGTTGAAGACCGACAGGGTGCCAACGAGCAGTACTTC. Amino acid sequence: CSVEDRQGANEQYF.

The CDR3 loop is CASSSEGQSTDTQYF. DNA for the CDR3: TGCGCCAGCAGCTCGGAGGGACAGAGCACAGATACGCAGTATTTT. The genes are TRBV5-1 and TRBJ2-3, with D perhaps matching TRBD1 (7 bases). Trimming took 3 bases from V and 0 from J, leaving 11 bases between them. CDR1 and CDR2 from the germline V gene are SGHRS and YFSETQ. This CDR3 has 15 residues.

J is TRBJ1-2 and V is TRBV29-1; D remains unclear. This CDR3 is 12 amino acids long. Germline CDR1 and CDR2: SQVTM and ANQGSEA. V was cut by 7 bases and J by 7 bases, with 16 bases left in between. Here the CDR3 DNA reads TGCAGCGCCAAGTTCGGTTCAGCTGGCTACACCTTC. The encoded protein is CSAKFGSAGYTF.

This rearrangement joins TRBV7-2 to TRBJ1-2; tentatively, D is TRBD1 (6 bases). Germline V CDR1 and CDR2: SGHTA, FQGNSA. Trimming pared 2 bases from V and 4 bases from J, leaving 11 bases between. This CDR3 spans 14 amino acids. The CDR3 reads CASSLTGLGYGYTF. The DNA for the CDR3 is TGTGCCAGCAGCTTAACAGGGCTTGGCTATGGCTACACCTTC. Variable domain in full (rest from reference TRBV7-2 and TRBJ1-2): GAGVSQSPSNKVTEKGKDVELRCDPISGHTALYWYRQSLGQGLEFLIYFQGNSAPDKSGLPSDRFSAERTGGSVSTLTIQRTQQEDSAVYLCASSLTGLGYGYTFGSGTRLTVV.